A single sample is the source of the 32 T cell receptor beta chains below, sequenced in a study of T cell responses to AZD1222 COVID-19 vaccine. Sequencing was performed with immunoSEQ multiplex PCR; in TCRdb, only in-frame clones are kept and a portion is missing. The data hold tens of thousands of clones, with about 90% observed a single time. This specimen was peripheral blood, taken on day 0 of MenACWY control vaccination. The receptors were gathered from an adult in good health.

The CDR3 DNA is TGTGCCAGCAGCGTAGGTAAACAGGGGACGGGGGAGACCCAGTACTTC. Residues: CASSVGKQGTGETQYF. The genes are TRBV9 and TRBJ2-5; 7 positions agree with TRBD1. Per germline, CDR1 SGDLS and CDR2 YYNGEE. Trimming at V came to 0 bases and at J to 5 bases, leaving 10 bases not matched to a gene. This CDR3 spans 16 amino acids.

The CDR3: CASSSATGSLEQYF. The CDR3 coding sequence is TGTGCCAGCAGCTCGGCTACAGGGTCCCTCGAGCAGTACTTC. The chain joins TRBV5-6 to TRBJ2-7; D might be TRBD1 (6 bases). The CDR3 covers 14 residues. Trimming took 3 bases from V and 6 from J, leaving 16 bases between them. CDR1 and CDR2 from the germline V gene are SGHDT and YYEEEE.

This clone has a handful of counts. Here the CDR3 DNA reads TGTGCCTGGAGTCCCCTCCTGTGGAGGAGCACCGGGGAGCTGTTTTTT. Translated: CAWSPLLWRSTGELFF. The chain is built from TRBV30 and TRBJ2-2; D is possibly TRBD2 (5 bases). Trimming removed 2 bases at V and 4 bases at J, with 17 bases between. The CDR3 contains 16 residues. Germline V gene sequence: CDR1 GTSNPN, CDR2 SVGIG (reference sequence).

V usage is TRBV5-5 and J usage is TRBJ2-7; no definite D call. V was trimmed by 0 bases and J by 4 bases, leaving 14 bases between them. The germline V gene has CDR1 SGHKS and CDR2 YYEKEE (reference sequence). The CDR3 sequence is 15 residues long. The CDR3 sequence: CASSLEVPITYEQYF. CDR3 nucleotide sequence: TGTGCCAGCAGCTTGGAGGTCCCTATCACATACGAGCAGTACTTC. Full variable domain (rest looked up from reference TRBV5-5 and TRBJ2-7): DAGVTQSPTHLIKTRGQQVTLRCSPISGHKSVSWYQQVLGQGPQFIFQYYEKEERGRGNFPDRFSARQFPNYSSELNVNALLLGDSALYLCASSLEVPITYEQYFGPGTRLTVT.

The CDR3 nucleotides are TGTGCCAGCAGTGAAGCGCTTCGGGGTCCTGGAAACACCATATATTTT. This translates into CASSEALRGPGNTIYF. The V call is TRBV2, the J call TRBJ1-3; D unclear. The CDR3 length is 16 residues. Germline V gives CDR1 SNHLY, CDR2 FYNNEI. V lost 0 bases and J 2 bases, leaving 11 bases between the germline ends.

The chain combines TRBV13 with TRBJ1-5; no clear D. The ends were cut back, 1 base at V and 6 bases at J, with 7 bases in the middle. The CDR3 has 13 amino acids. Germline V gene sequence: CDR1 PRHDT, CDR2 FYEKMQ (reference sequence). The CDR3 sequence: CASSLDRVQPQHF. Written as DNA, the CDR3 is TGTGCCAGCAGCTTAGATAGGGTTCAGCCCCAGCATTTT.

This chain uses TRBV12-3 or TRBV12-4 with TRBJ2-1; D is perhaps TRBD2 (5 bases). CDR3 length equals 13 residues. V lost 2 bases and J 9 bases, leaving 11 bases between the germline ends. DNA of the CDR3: TGTGCCAGCAGTTTAATGGCTGAGGGTGAGCAGTTCTTC. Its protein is CASSLMAEGEQFF.

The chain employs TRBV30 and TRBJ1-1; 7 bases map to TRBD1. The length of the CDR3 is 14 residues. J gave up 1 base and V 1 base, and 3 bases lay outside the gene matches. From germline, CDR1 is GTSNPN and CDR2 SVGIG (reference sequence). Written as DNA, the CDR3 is TGTGCCTGGAGTGGGGGACAGCAGAACACTGAAGCTTTCTTT. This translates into CAWSGGQQNTEAFF.

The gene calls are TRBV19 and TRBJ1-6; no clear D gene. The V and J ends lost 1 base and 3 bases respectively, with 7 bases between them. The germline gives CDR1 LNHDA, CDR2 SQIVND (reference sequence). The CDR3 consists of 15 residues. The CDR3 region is CASSIVGIYNSPLHF. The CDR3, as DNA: TGTGCCAGTAGTATAGTGGGAATCTATAATTCACCCCTCCACTTT.

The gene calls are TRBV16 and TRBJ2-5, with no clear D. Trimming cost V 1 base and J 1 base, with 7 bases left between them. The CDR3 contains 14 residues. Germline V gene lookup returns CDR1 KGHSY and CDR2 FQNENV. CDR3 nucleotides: TGTGCCAGCAGCCAATACAAGGCCCAAGAGACCCAGTACTTC. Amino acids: CASSQYKAQETQYF.

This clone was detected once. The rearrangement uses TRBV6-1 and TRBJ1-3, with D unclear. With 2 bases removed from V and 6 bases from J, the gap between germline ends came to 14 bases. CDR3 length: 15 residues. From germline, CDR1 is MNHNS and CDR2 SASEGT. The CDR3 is CASSERPGVTNTIYF. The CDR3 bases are TGTGCCAGCAGTGAACGGCCCGGGGTTACAAACACCATATATTTT.

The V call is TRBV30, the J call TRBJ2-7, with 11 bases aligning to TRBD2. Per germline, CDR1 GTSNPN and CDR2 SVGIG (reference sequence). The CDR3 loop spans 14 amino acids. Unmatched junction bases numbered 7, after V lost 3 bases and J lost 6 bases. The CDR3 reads CAWRHSGGVREQYF. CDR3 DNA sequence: TGTGCCTGGAGACATAGCGGGGGGGTCCGCGAGCAGTACTTC.

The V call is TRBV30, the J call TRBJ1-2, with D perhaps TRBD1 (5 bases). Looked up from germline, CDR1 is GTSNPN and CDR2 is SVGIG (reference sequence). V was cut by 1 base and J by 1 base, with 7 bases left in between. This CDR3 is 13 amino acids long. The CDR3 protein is CAWSGDFNYGYTF. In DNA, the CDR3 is TGTGCCTGGAGTGGGGACTTTAACTATGGCTACACCTTC. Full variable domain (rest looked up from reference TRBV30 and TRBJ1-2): SQTIHQWPATLVQPVGSPLSLECTVEGTSNPNLYWYRQAAGRGLQLLFYSVGIGQISSEVPQNLSASRPQDRQFILSSKKLLLSDSGFYLCAWSGDFNYGYTFGSGTRLTVV.

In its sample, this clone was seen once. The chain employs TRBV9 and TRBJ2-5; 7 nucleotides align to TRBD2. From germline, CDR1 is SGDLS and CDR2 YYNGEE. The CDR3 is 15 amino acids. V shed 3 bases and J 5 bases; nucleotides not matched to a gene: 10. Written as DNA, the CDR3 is TGTGCCAGCAGCGCCCTAGCGGCAACCGGGGAGACCCAGTACTTC. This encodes CASSALAATGETQYF.

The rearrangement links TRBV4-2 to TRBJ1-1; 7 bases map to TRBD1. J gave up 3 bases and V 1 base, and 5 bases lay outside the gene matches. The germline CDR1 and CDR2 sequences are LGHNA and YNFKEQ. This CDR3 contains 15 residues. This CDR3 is CASSQVDRGHTEAFF. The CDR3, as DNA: TGTGCCAGCAGCCAAGTAGATAGGGGGCACACTGAAGCTTTCTTT.

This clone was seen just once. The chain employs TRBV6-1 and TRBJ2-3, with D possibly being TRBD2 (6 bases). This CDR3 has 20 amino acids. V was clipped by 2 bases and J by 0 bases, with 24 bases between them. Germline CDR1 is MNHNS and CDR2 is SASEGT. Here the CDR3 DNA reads TGTGCCAGCAGTGAATCGAACCCGAGCTCCCAGGGACTTAGCACAGATACGCAGTATTTT. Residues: CASSESNPSSQGLSTDTQYF.

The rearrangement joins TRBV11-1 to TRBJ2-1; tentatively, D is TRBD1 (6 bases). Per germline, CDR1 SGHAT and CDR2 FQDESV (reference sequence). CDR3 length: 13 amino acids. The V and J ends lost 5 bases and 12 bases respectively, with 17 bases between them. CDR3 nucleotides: TGTGCCAGCAGCCCCCAGACAGGTCACGTGCAGTTCTTC. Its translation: CASSPQTGHVQFF.

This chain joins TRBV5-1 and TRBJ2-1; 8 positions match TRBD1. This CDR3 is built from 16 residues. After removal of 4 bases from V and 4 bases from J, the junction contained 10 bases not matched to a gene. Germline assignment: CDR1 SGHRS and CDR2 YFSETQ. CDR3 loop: CASSEPDRVSYNEQFF. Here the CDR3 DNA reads TGCGCCAGCAGCGAGCCGGACAGGGTATCGTACAATGAGCAGTTCTTC.

The CDR3 bases are TGTGCCTGGACTAAGCTAGTTTTGAACACTGAAGCTTTCTTT. It translates to CAWTKLVLNTEAFF. V usage is TRBV30 and J usage is TRBJ1-1; D is undetermined. This CDR3 has 14 amino acids. The germline V gene encodes CDR1 GTSNPN and CDR2 SVGIG (reference sequence). Trimming shortened V by 4 bases and J by 0 bases, and 12 bases separated the two germline ends.

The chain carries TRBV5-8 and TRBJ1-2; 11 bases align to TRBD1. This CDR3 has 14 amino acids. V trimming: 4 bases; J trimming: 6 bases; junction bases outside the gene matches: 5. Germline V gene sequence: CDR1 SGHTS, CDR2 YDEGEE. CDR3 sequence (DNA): TGTGCCAGCAGCACCTGGACAGGGGGCGATGGCTACACCTTC. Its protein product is CASSTWTGGDGYTF.

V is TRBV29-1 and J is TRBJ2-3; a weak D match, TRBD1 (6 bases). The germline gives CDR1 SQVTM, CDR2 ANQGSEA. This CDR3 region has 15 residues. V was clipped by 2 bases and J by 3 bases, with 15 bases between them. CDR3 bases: TGCAGCGTTGAATTGACGGCCAGGGGAACAGATACGCAGTATTTT. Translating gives CSVELTARGTDTQYF.

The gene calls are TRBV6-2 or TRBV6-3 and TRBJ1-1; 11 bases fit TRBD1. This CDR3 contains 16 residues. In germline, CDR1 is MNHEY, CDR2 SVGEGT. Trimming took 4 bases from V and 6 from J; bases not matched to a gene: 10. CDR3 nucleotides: TGTGCCAGCAGTTTGGACAGGGGGCGCGTAGCCTCTGAAGCTTTCTTT. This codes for CASSLDRGRVASEAFF.

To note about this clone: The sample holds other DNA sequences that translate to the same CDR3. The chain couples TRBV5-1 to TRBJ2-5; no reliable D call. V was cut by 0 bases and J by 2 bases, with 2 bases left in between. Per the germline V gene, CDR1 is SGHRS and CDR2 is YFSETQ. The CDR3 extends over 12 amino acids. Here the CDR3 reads CASSLGQETQYF. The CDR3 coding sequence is TGCGCCAGCAGCTTGGGGCAAGAGACCCAGTACTTC.

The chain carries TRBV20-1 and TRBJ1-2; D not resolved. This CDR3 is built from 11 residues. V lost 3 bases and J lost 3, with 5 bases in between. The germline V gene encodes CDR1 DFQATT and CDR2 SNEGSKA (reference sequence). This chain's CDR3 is CSARMDYGYTF. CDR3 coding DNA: TGCAGTGCTAGGATGGACTATGGCTACACCTTC.

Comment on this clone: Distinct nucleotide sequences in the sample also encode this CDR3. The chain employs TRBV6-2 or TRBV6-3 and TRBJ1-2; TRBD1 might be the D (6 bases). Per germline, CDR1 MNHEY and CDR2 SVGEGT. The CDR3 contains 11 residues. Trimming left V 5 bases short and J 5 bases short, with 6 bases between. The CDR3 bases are TGTGCCAGCAGTACAGGGTATGGCTACACCTTC. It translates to CASSTGYGYTF.

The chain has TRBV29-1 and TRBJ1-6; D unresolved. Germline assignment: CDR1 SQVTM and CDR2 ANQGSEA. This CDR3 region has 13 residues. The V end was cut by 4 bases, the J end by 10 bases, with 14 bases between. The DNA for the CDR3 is TGCAGCGTTGGGTCAGGTGGAGACTCACCCCTCCACTTT. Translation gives CSVGSGGDSPLHF.

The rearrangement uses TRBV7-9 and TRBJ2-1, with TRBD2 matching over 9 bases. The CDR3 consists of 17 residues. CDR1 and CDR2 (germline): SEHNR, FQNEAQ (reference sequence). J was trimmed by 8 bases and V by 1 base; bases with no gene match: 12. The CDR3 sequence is CASSLVLAGLPWDEQFF. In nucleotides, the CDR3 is TGTGCCAGCAGCTTAGTTCTAGCGGGGTTACCTTGGGATGAGCAGTTCTTC. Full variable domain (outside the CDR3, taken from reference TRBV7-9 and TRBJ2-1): DTGVSQNPRHKITKRGQNVTFRCDPISEHNRLYWYRQTLGQGPEFLTYFQNEAQLEKSRLLSDRFSAERPKGSFSTLEIQRTEQGDSAMYLCASSLVLAGLPWDEQFFGPGTRLTVL.

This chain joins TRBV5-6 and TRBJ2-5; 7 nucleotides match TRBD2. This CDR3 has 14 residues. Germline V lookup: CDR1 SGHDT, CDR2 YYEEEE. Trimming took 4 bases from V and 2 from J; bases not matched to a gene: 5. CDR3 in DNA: TGTGCCAGCAGCCGGTCGGGGGGACAAGAGACCCAGTACTTC. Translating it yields CASSRSGGQETQYF.

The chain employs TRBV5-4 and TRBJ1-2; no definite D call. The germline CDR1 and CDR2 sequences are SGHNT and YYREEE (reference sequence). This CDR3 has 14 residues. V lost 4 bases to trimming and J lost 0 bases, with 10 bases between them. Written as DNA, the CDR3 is TGTGCCAGCAGCCAACAACTAGCTAACTATGGCTACACCTTC. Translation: CASSQQLANYGYTF.

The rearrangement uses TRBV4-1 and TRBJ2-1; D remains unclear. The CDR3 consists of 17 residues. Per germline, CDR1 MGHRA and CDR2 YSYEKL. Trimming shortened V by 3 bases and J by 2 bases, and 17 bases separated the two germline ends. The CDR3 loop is CASSQGQVSSAYNEQFF. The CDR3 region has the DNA TGCGCCAGCAGCCAGGGCCAGGTTTCCAGCGCCTACAATGAGCAGTTCTTC.

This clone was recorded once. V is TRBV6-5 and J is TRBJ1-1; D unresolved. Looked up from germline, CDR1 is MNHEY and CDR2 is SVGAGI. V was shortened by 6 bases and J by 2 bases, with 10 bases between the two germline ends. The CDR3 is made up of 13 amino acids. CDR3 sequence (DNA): TGTGCCAGCAGCCGAGACACAAACACTGAAGCTTTCTTT. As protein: CASSRDTNTEAFF.

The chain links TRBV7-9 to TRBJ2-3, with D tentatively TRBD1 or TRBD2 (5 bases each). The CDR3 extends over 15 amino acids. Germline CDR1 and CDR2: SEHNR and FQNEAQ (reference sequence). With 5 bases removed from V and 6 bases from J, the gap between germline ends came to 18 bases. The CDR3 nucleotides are TGTGCCAGCAGCCACCGGGACCGCCTGGGGGATACGCAGTATTTT. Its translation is CASSHRDRLGDTQYF.